The 16 T cell receptor beta chains below were found in one sample sequenced in a study of graft-versus-host responses after intestinal transplantation. As to time point: postoperative day 105 after intestinal transplantation (dayNNNN = postoperative day). Profiled with immunoSEQ multiplex PCR; TCRdb holds only in-frame clones, not every one. In the table there are roughly 11,000 clones, just over 90% of which are singletons. The input for sequencing was PBMCs, taken 105 days after intestinal transplantation. These receptors came from a human patient who received an intestinal transplant, so some T cells may come from the graft donor.

As regards this clone: This same CDR3 is encoded by further DNA sequences in the sample. The CDR3 reads CASSQSGGLYNEQFF. CDR3 DNA sequence: TGCGCCAGCAGTCAATCGGGGGGACTCTACAATGAGCAGTTCTTC. The chain is built from TRBV23-1 and TRBJ2-1; the D gene is possibly TRBD2 (6 bases). TRBV23-1 is noted as an ORF with a role that remains uncertain. Trimming took off 0 bases at V and 3 bases at J, with 9 bases between the two ends. This CDR3 is 15 amino acids long.

This clone was counted a few times. V usage is TRBV6-1 and J usage is TRBJ2-1; the match to TRBD1 covers 10 bases. Per the germline V gene, CDR1 is MNHNS and CDR2 is SASEGT. The CDR3 spans 15 residues. The trim removed 1 base at V and 3 bases at J, leaving 0 bases unmatched. The CDR3 loop reads CASSEGTGGYNEQFF. The CDR3 DNA follows: TGTGCCAGCAGTGAAGGGACAGGGGGCTACAATGAGCAGTTCTTC.

This clone was observed once. The V call is TRBV9, the J call TRBJ1-1; maybe TRBD1 (6 bases). Germline-derived CDR1 and CDR2 are SGDLS and YYNGEE. Deletions cut 6 bases from V and 0 bases from J, with 9 bases between. The CDR3 has 13 residues. The CDR3 coding sequence is TGTGCCAGCAAAGGGGGGATGAACACTGAAGCTTTCTTT. Encoded protein: CASKGGMNTEAFF.

V gene TRBV9 combines with J gene TRBJ2-2, with D uncertain. The CDR3 runs 16 residues. Trimming removed 0 bases from V and 1 base from J, with 10 bases in between. CDR1 is SGDLS, CDR2 YYNGEE, per germline. The CDR3 here is CASSVDSGRNTGELFF. In DNA, the CDR3 is TGTGCCAGCAGCGTAGACTCGGGCAGGAACACCGGGGAGCTGTTTTTT.

This clone appeared once. V is TRBV4-1 and J is TRBJ1-5; 7 bases map to TRBD1. The trim removed 5 bases at V and 0 bases at J, leaving 16 bases unmatched. In germline, CDR1 is MGHRA, CDR2 YSYEKL. The CDR3 runs to 19 residues. The CDR3 spells CASSNTGRGEVSSNQPQHF. DNA of the CDR3: TGCGCCAGCAGCAATACCGGCAGGGGGGAAGTTTCTAGCAATCAGCCCCAGCATTTT.

The chain employs TRBV2 and TRBJ1-2; no reliable D call. Germline V CDR1 and CDR2: SNHLY, FYNNEI. This CDR3 spans 14 amino acids. V was shortened by 9 bases and J by 5 bases, with 19 bases between the two germline ends. CDR3 sequence reads: CARSAVAELYGYTF. CDR3 DNA sequence: TGTGCCAGATCCGCAGTCGCCGAATTATATGGCTACACCTTC.

The CDR3 DNA sequence: TGTGCCAGCAGTTACCCTACTTCCCTCTACAATGAGCAGTTCTTC. It specifies CASSYPTSLYNEQFF. The chain carries TRBV6-6 and TRBJ2-1; no reliable D call. CDR1 and CDR2 from the germline V gene are MNHNY and SVGAGI (reference sequence). The V and J ends lost 2 bases and 3 bases respectively, with 11 bases between them. The CDR3 is 15 residues long.

V gene TRBV4-1 combines with J gene TRBJ2-3; the D gene is possibly TRBD2 (6 bases). The CDR3 sequence is 16 residues long. V lost 1 base and J 0 bases, leaving 11 bases between the germline ends. The germline V gene encodes CDR1 MGHRA and CDR2 YSYEKL. The CDR3 spells CASSQVWGRSTDTQYF. DNA of the CDR3: TGCGCCAGCAGCCAAGTTTGGGGGAGGAGCACAGATACGCAGTATTTT.

This chain uses TRBV29-1 with TRBJ2-7; the match to TRBD2 covers 8 bases. The CDR3 loop spans 13 amino acids. The germline V gene encodes CDR1 SQVTM and CDR2 ANQGSEA. After removal of 5 bases from V and 2 bases from J, the junction contained 5 bases not matched to a gene. As DNA, the CDR3 is TGCAGCGTTAGCGGGGGCGGTACCTACGAGCAGTACTTC. It encodes CSVSGGGTYEQYF.

V and J are TRBV6-5 and TRBJ2-7; possible D gene TRBD1, 6 bases. The CDR3 contains 15 residues. Looked up from germline, CDR1 is MNHEY and CDR2 is SVGAGI. Deletions cut 5 bases from V and 5 bases from J, with 19 bases between. The CDR3 spells CASSTTFTGRNEQYF. The DNA for the CDR3 is TGTGCCAGCAGTACCACTTTTACAGGGCGGAACGAGCAGTACTTC.

CDR3 protein: CARSSGKISSYNEQFF. As DNA, the CDR3 is TGTGCCAGATCCAGCGGGAAGATAAGCTCCTACAATGAGCAGTTCTTC. The rearrangement joins TRBV2 to TRBJ2-1, with 7 bases that match TRBD2. In germline, CDR1 is SNHLY, CDR2 FYNNEI. This CDR3 is built from 16 residues. Germline trimming cut 9 bases from V and 0 bases from J; bases unmatched to any gene: 11.

The table lists this clone with a count of one. The V and J genes are TRBV5-6 and TRBJ2-1; D is ambiguous. V lost 2 bases and J 6 bases, leaving 21 bases between the germline ends. The CDR3 contains 17 residues. Germline loops: CDR1 SGHDT, CDR2 YYEEEE. The CDR3 DNA sequence: TGTGCCAGCAGCTTCTATAGGTTCACCGCCCCATTCAATGAGCAGTTCTTC. Translation gives CASSFYRFTAPFNEQFF. The full variable domain, with the rest looked up from reference TRBV5-6 and TRBJ2-1, is DAGVTQSPTHLIKTRGQQVTLRCSPKSGHDTVSWYQQALGQGPQFIFQYYEEEERQRGNFPDRFSGHQFPNYSSELNVNALLLGDSALYLCASSFYRFTAPFNEQFFGPGTRLTVL.

This rearrangement joins TRBV28 to TRBJ2-1; 7 bases agree with TRBD2. The CDR3 totals 15 residues. The V gene end was trimmed by 6 bases and the J gene end by 5 bases; junction bases not matched to a gene: 10. Germline V gives CDR1 MDHEN, CDR2 SYDVKM. The CDR3 reads CASRKRLALDNEQFF. DNA of the CDR3: TGTGCCAGCAGAAAAAGACTAGCCCTAGACAATGAGCAGTTCTTC.

The chain couples TRBV7-3 to TRBJ2-1, with D unclear. V gave up 2 bases and J gave up 0 bases, with 8 bases separating them. CDR1 is SGHTA, CDR2 FQGTGA, per germline. The CDR3 runs to 15 residues. In nucleotides, the CDR3 is TGTGCCAGCAGCTTATTTACGAGCTCCTACAATGAGCAGTTCTTC. Its protein product is CASSLFTSSYNEQFF.

This clone was recorded only once. The gene calls are TRBV10-2 and TRBJ2-1, with 10 bases fitting TRBD1. This CDR3 contains 15 residues. The V gene end was trimmed by 3 bases and the J gene end by 3 bases; junction bases not matched to a gene: 2. CDR1 WSHSY and CDR2 SAAADI come from the germline V gene. The CDR3 bases are TGCGCCAGCAGTGACCGGACAGGGGGCTACAATGAGCAGTTCTTC. This gives the protein CASSDRTGGYNEQFF.

A few counts support this clone. V is TRBV27 and J is TRBJ1-1, with D possibly being TRBD1 (6 bases). Germline V gives CDR1 MNHEY, CDR2 SMNVEV (reference sequence). With 4 bases removed from V and 6 bases from J, the gap between germline ends came to 12 bases. The CDR3 is 13 residues long. In DNA form, the CDR3 reads TGTGCCAGCAGTTGGAGAGGGGGTCCTGAAGCTTTCTTT. This sequence encodes CASSWRGGPEAFF.